The sample holds many counts of the clone carrying this TCR beta chain. Its antigen is unidentified. TCRdb called the multiplex PCR reads again in MiXCR, with one record for every CDR3 protein. The sample has approximately 88,000 distinct CDR3 sequences, around 28% seen once. The data were obtained in a study of breast tumors, draining lymph nodes, adjacent tissues. V shed 6 bases and J shed 2 bases, with 12 bases lying between them. CDR1 is SGHRS, CDR2 YFSETQ, per germline. The CDR3 extends over 13 amino acids. Breast cancer patients provided tissue from their axillary draining lymph nodes. General study findings and limits: Data only fit, rather than demonstrated, lymph node origin of most tumor T cells. Tumor repertoires ranked between lymph nodes and nontumor tissue in diversity, with V and J gene preferences.

The chain joins TRBV5-1 to TRBJ2-7; D gene uncertain. This clonotype was obtained from a female donor with breast cancer. Some clones in this sample may be carry-over from other donors' samples. Sequencing input: axillary lymph node tissue. The CDR3 here is CASKSAGAYEQYF. CDR3 nucleotide sequence: TGCGCCAGCAAGTCCGCAGGAGCCTACGAGCAGTACTTC. The whole variable domain, filled in from reference TRBV5-1 and TRBJ2-7, reads KAGVTQTPRYLIKTRGQQVTLSCSPISGHRSVSWYQQTPGQGLQFLFEYFSETQRNKGNFPGRFSGRQFSNSRSEMNVSTLELGDSALYLCASKSAGAYEQYFGPGTRLTVT.